This passage covers 17 T cell receptor beta chains from one sample sequenced in a study of T cells in Graves' hyperthyroidism and ophthalmopathy. Researchers took RNA transcripts and amplified the TCR beta CDR3 regions from them. First-round RT-PCR with HTBI primers amplified the TCR CDR3 region. Via MiXCR, TCRdb re-called the multiplex PCR reads, giving one row per CDR3 protein. The sample lists about 570,000 distinct CDR3 sequences, under 60% occurring once. The sample was peripheral blood or thyroid tissue (not recorded which). The receptors were sampled from an adult woman with Graves' disease, either hyperthyroidism or ophthalmopathy (not recorded which).

J is TRBJ1-4 and V is TRBV28, with D possibly being TRBD1 (5 bases). V was shortened by 7 bases and J by 6 bases, with 15 bases between the two germline ends. The CDR3 loop spans 14 amino acids. Germline assignment: CDR1 MDHEN and CDR2 SYDVKM. The CDR3 reads CASTDVGRDEKLFF. The CDR3 region has the DNA TGTGCCAGCACCGATGTGGGCAGGGATGAAAAACTGTTTTTT.

V and J are TRBV7-3 and TRBJ2-7; 9 positions match TRBD2. Trimming cost V 3 bases and J 2 bases; bases outside gene matches: 11. The length of the CDR3 is 17 residues. Germline V CDR1 and CDR2: SGHTA, FQGTGA. CDR3 sequence (DNA): TGTGCCAGCAGCTTGCTCGGGGCGGGAGGGCCGACCTACGAGCAGTACTTC. It translates to CASSLLGAGGPTYEQYF.

A few counts support this clonotype. This chain uses TRBV28 with TRBJ2-7; D remains ambiguous. CDR3 length: 13 residues. Germline V gene lookup returns CDR1 MDHEN and CDR2 SYDVKM. Trimming took off 6 bases at V and 2 bases at J, with 11 bases between the two ends. The CDR3 region is CASRRPITYEQYF. The CDR3 DNA follows: TGTGCCAGCAGGCGGCCCATCACCTACGAGCAGTACTTC. Full variable domain (rest looked up from reference TRBV28 and TRBJ2-7): DVKVTQSSRYLVKRTGEKVFLECVQDMDHENMFWYRQDPGLGLRLIYFSYDVKMKEKGDIPEGYSVSREKKERFSLILESASTNQTSMYLCASRRPITYEQYFGPGTRLTVT.

CDR3 amino acids: CASSQDRTGRPTEAFF. Written as DNA, the CDR3 is TGTGCCAGCAGCCAAGATCGCACAGGGCGGCCAACTGAAGCTTTCTTT. This chain connects TRBV12-3 or TRBV12-4 to TRBJ1-1; TRBD1 might be the D (6 bases). The CDR3 covers 16 residues. V was cut by 6 bases and J by 5 bases, with 22 bases left in between.

In this sample, this clonotype turned up many times. The CDR3 sequence is CASSVIGYEQYF. DNA for the CDR3: TGTGCCAGCAGTGTGATTGGGTACGAGCAGTACTTC. The chain recombines TRBV6-1 with TRBJ2-7; D is unclear. Deletions cut 4 bases from V and 4 bases from J, with 8 bases between. Germline CDR1 and CDR2: MNHNS and SASEGT. CDR3 length equals 12 residues.

V and J are TRBV6-5 and TRBJ2-2, with D hard to call. Germline V gene sequence: CDR1 MNHEY, CDR2 SVGAGI. CDR3 size: 13 residues. The ends were cut back, 0 bases at V and 5 bases at J, with 4 bases in the middle. DNA of the CDR3: TGTGCCAGCAGTTACTCTAAAACCGGGGAGCTGTTTTTT. This codes for CASSYSKTGELFF.

This clonotype turned up a few times. The chain uses TRBV5-1 and TRBJ2-5; D perhaps matches TRBD1 (5 bases). Germline V gene lookup returns CDR1 SGHRS and CDR2 YFSETQ. CDR3 length equals 12 residues. V was trimmed by 5 bases and J by 4 bases, leaving 9 bases between them. This CDR3 reads CASSLTAETQYF. The CDR3 DNA reads as TGCGCCAGCAGTTTGACAGCAGAGACCCAGTACTTC.

As to this clonotype: A single base separates this from a much larger clone, so it may be a read error. The gene calls are TRBV7-3 and TRBJ1-5, with no clear D. V shed 8 bases and J shed 1 base, with 6 bases lying between them. CDR3 length: 12 residues. Looked up from germline, CDR1 is SGHTA and CDR2 is FQGTGA. The CDR3 DNA follows: TGTGCCAGCCAAAGGAGCAATCAGCCCCAGCATTTT. It is translated as CASQRSNQPQHF.

This clonotype was picked up a small number of times. The CDR3 region has the DNA TGTGCCAGCAGTGAGCACAGGGAAATTGAAAAACTGTTTTTT. This codes for CASSEHREIEKLFF. J is TRBJ1-4 and V is TRBV25-1, with D perhaps matching TRBD1 (6 bases). The V end lost 3 bases, the J end lost 7 bases, and 12 bases lay between the germline ends. The CDR3 runs 14 residues. Germline values: CDR1 MGHDK, CDR2 SYGVNS.

The sample holds many counts of this clonotype. The V and J genes are TRBV12-3 or TRBV12-4 and TRBJ2-7, with 12 bases identical to TRBD2. The V segment lost 6 bases and the J segment 7 bases; nucleotides outside the gene matches: 7. The CDR3 totals 14 residues. DNA of the CDR3: TGTGCCAGCAGGAGGACTAGCGGGGTTGGTGAGCAGTACTTC. Its protein is CASRRTSGVGEQYF.

This clonotype was detected many times. V and J are TRBV15 and TRBJ1-5; 10 bases are shared with TRBD1. CDR1 is LNHNV and CDR2 is YYDKDF in the germline V gene (reference sequence). Trimming removed 3 bases from V and 3 bases from J; junction bases left unmatched: 8. There are 17 residues in the CDR3. The CDR3 region is CATSSGTGASYNQPQHF. The CDR3 DNA is TGTGCCACCAGCAGCGGGACAGGGGCCTCCTACAATCAGCCCCAGCATTTT.

This clonotype has ten or more counts. The rearrangement links TRBV5-1 to TRBJ1-4; D remains unclear. The CDR3 covers 18 residues. The ends were cut back, 4 bases at V and 0 bases at J, with 19 bases in the middle. The germline CDR1 and CDR2 sequences are SGHRS and YFSETQ. The CDR3 here is CASSPFKGNSATNEKLFF. Here the CDR3 DNA reads TGCGCCAGCAGCCCCTTCAAAGGGAATTCTGCAACTAATGAAAAACTGTTTTTT.

The chain couples TRBV25-1 to TRBJ1-1; weak D call: TRBD1 (6 bases). The CDR3 length is 15 residues. V dropped 6 bases and J dropped 0 bases, with 14 bases sitting between them. In germline, CDR1 is MGHDK, CDR2 SYGVNS. DNA of the CDR3: TGTGCCAGCAGCGGAGCAGGGGATATGAACACTGAAGCTTTCTTT. This gives the protein CASSGAGDMNTEAFF. The whole variable domain, filled in from reference TRBV25-1 and TRBJ1-1, reads EADIYQTPRYLVIGTGKKITLECSQTMGHDKMYWYQQDPGMELHLIHYSYGVNSTEKGDLSSESTVSRIRTEHFPLTLESARPSHTSQYLCASSGAGDMNTEAFFGQGTRLTVV.

The rearrangement uses TRBV5-8 and TRBJ1-1, with 8 nucleotides matching TRBD1. With V trimmed by 2 bases and J by 4 bases, 7 bases remained unmatched. CDR1 and CDR2 from the germline V gene are SGHTS and YDEGEE. The CDR3 contains 15 residues. In nucleotides, the CDR3 is TGTGCCAGCAGCTTCTCAGGGGGCGCGGGCACTGAAGCTTTCTTT. Its protein product is CASSFSGGAGTEAFF.

To note about this clonotype: A read error may explain this, as a much larger clone is one base away. V is TRBV6-6 and J is TRBJ2-5; 9 bases line up with TRBD1. The CDR3 is 14 residues long. J lost 7 bases, V lost 5 bases, and 8 bases had no gene match. Germline V CDR1 and CDR2: MNHNY, SVGAGI (reference sequence). As DNA, the CDR3 is TGTGCCAGCAGTACGACAGGGGGTAATAGGACCCAGTACTTC. Translating it yields CASSTTGGNRTQYF.

The chain is built from TRBV7-9 and TRBJ1-2; tentatively, D is TRBD1 (6 bases). Per germline, CDR1 SEHNR and CDR2 FQNEAQ (reference sequence). The CDR3 loop spans 14 amino acids. Between the trimmed V and J ends, which lost 2 bases and 8 bases, there was a span of 15 bases. Written as DNA, the CDR3 is TGTGCCAGCAGCTTACCGAGACAGGTCGGGGGCTACACCTTC. Its protein is CASSLPRQVGGYTF.

With respect to this clonotype: At one end, the junction sequence differs from germline, possibly due to a read error. This chain joins TRBV14 and TRBJ1-6; 7 positions match TRBD1. There are 14 residues in the CDR3. Germline loops: CDR1 SGHDN, CDR2 FVKESK. The CDR3 region is CAISPGQNYSPLHF. The CDR3 nucleotides read TGTGCCATCAGCCCGGGACAGAATTATTCACCCCTCCACTTT.